In its sample, the clone carrying this T cell receptor (beta chain) was seen once. What it binds is unknown. TCRdb's table, derived via immunoSEQ multiplex PCR, lists solely in-frame clones and lacks some. The sample consists of more than 150,000 clones, about nine tenths of them appearing once. This CDR3 spans 14 amino acids. In germline, CDR1 is SGDLS, CDR2 YYNGEE. With 2 bases removed from V and 1 base from J, the gap between germline ends came to 9 bases. These data originate in a study of T cell responses to AZD1222 COVID-19 vaccine. Study-wide results and caveats: White British ancestry dominated among donors, who included more females, and clonal diversity was possibly underestimated. Vaccine-related CD4 TCRs covered spike, predominating at 160-218 and 743-854.

The V and J genes are TRBV9 and TRBJ1-1; TRBD1 is a possible D gene (6 bases). The TCR sequence derives from an adult who received the AZD1222 COVID-19 vaccine. The starting material was peripheral blood, obtained 28 days after the second AZD1222 dose. CDR3 residues: CASSVGQKNTEAFF. CDR3 bases: TGTGCCAGCAGCGTCGGACAGAAGAACACTGAAGCTTTCTTT.